This paragraph reports one T cell receptor (beta chain). The assay was immunoSEQ multiplex PCR, and TCRdb's table has in-frame clones only and misses some. The sample contains roughly 32,000 clones, 85% to 95% of which appear only once. The sample belongs to a study of blood T cell repertoires in COVID-19. Study-level background: Collection of acute and convalescent COVID-19 samples took place in the United States, Italy and Spain.

V lost 4 bases to trimming and J lost 8 bases, with 14 bases between them. Germline V gives CDR1 KGHSH, CDR2 LQKENI. The CDR3 runs 13 residues. This chain joins TRBV18 and TRBJ1-1; D may be TRBD1 (6 bases). The sample taken for sequencing was peripheral blood. This TCR was sampled from a male donor with active COVID-19. DNA for the CDR3: TGTGCCAGCTCACGGGACGTGGGGGCCGAAGCTTTCTTT. Encoded protein: CASSRDVGAEAFF. Full variable domain (outside the CDR3, taken from reference TRBV18 and TRBJ1-1): NAGVMQNPRHLVRRRGQEARLRCSPMKGHSHVYWYRQLPEEGLKFMVYLQKENIIDESGMPKERFSAEFPKEGPSILRIQQVVRGDSAAYFCASSRDVGAEAFFGQGTRLTVV.